Here is one T cell receptor (beta chain) with its context. Its antigen is as yet unknown. After 5'RACE with constant-segment primers, TCR alpha and TCR beta cDNA libraries carrying sample barcodes and UMIs were obtained. TCRdb reprocessed the 5' RACE reads via MiXCR and lists one record per CDR3 protein. The data hold roughly 170,000 distinct CDR3 sequences, with less than 20% observed a single time. The sample comes from a study of T-cell memory formation after mild COVID-19. As for the study in general: TCR clusters were largely donor specific.

Germline-derived CDR1 and CDR2 are MGHDK and SYGVNS. There are 14 residues in the CDR3. With 3 bases removed from V and 2 bases from J, the gap between germline ends came to 10 bases. Study-wide points: Later expanders leaned CD4+, whereas clones that contracted between day 15 and 85 were balanced CD4/CD8.

This clonotype was obtained from a man aged 18 to 29 who had mild COVID-19 (a few samples of this study predate the infection). Cell type and time point are not known. Sequenced input: PBMCs or a T cell subset sorted from them (not recorded which). The chain is built from TRBV25-1 and TRBJ2-5, with D possibly being TRBD2 (5 bases). Here the CDR3 DNA reads TGTGCCAGCAGTGACGACTACAATCAAGAGACCCAGTACTTC. It yields the protein CASSDDYNQETQYF.